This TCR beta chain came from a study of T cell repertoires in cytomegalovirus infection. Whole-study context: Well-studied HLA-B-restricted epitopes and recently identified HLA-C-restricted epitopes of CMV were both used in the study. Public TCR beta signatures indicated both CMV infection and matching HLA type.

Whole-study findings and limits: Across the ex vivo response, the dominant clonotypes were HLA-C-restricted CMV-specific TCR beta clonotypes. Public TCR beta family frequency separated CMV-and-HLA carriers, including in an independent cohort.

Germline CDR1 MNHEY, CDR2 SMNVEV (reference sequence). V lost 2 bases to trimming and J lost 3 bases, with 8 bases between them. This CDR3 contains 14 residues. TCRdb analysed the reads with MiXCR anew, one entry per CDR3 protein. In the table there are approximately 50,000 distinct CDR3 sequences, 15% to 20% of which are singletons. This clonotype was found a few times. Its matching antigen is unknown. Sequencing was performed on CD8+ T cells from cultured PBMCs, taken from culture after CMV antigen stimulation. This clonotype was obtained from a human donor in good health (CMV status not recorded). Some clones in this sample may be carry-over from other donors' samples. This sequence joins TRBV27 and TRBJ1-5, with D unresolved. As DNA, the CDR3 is TGTGCCAGCAGTTTACACGGAACCAATCAGCCCCAGCATTTT. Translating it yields CASSLHGTNQPQHF.